This TCR beta chain was captured by sequencing in a study of CD8 T cells in ankylosing spondylitis. Findings and limits, study-wide: Among TCR beta sequences, a motif of about 8 highly homologous variants appeared characteristic of ankylosing spondylitis blood.

CDR1 is SGHRS and CDR2 is YFSETQ in the germline V gene. J was trimmed by 5 bases and V by 0 bases; bases with no gene match: 7. The CDR3 consists of 17 residues. Making the TCR beta libraries involved quantitative 5'-RACE with molecular barcodes. Each CDR3 protein gets one entry after TCRdb re-called the 5' RACE reads with MiXCR. Found here are about 340,000 distinct CDR3 sequences, 20% to 25% of them singletons; the top ten hold approximately 14%. Regarding this clonotype: Antigen unknown.

This clonotype was sampled from a male donor with ankylosing spondylitis or in good health (not recorded which). The source material was blood, either unsorted or a sorted T cell fraction (not recorded which). The rearrangement joins TRBV5-1 to TRBJ2-1, with 11 bases identical to TRBD2. In DNA, the CDR3 is TGCGCCAGCAGCTTGGGTAGCGGGGGGGCCATCGACAATGAGCAGTTCTTC. Translated: CASSLGSGGAIDNEQFF.